What follows is one T cell receptor (beta chain) and its context. Its antigen is undetermined. The CDR3 sequence is 14 residues long. V was pared by 8 bases and J by 3 bases, with 4 bases of the junction left unmatched. CDR1 and CDR2 from the germline V gene are MGHDK and SYGVNS. This sample stems from a study of shared clonotypes between healthy human individuals. Sequencing was performed with immunoSEQ multiplex PCR; in TCRdb, only in-frame clones are kept and a portion is missing. The sample contains some 200,000 clones, about 69% of which appear only once. Study outcomes and limitations: A reduction in generation probabilities was seen for non-shared clonotypes relative to those shared by all four donors.

The source material was memory CD4+ T cells sorted from blood. This sample's subset: CD45RA-negative fraction. The clonotype comes from a man aged 25-40 years in good health. V gene TRBV25-1 combines with J gene TRBJ2-4; 10 positions match TRBD2. Here the CDR3 DNA reads TGTGCCAGCTCAGGACTAGCGGACAAAAACATTCAGTACTTC. Translation gives CASSGLADKNIQYF.